What follows describes a single T cell receptor (beta chain). Its specificity is unknown. This CDR3 is also generated by other DNA sequences in the sample. Data came from immunoSEQ multiplex PCR; TCRdb stores just in-frame clones and leaves some out. The table has tens of thousands of clones, more than 70% seen once. Germline V gene sequence: CDR1 SNHLY, CDR2 FYNNEI. Deletions cut 3 bases from V and 1 base from J, with 4 bases between. There are 13 residues in the CDR3. This entry is derived from a study of T cell responses to AZD1222 COVID-19 vaccine. Study outcomes and limitations: Two doses of AZD1222 preceded a rise in Spike-specific TCR breadth and depth.

Sequencing was performed on peripheral blood, taken on day 0 of AZD1222 vaccination. The sequence derives from an adult in good health. This chain links TRBV2 with TRBJ1-5; D remains unclear. DNA for the CDR3: TGTGCCAGCAGTGAGGAGAGCAATCAGCCCCAGCATTTT. It translates to CASSEESNQPQHF.